This T cell receptor (beta chain) was retrieved from a study of cytomegalovirus exposure and HLA in healthy donors. Study-level points and caveats: With later analysis, a missense DCLRE1C variant became linked to TCR beta V- and J-gene trimming.

The PCR ran on 60 Vbeta and 13 Jbeta primers. Method: immunoSEQ multiplex PCR; TCRdb's copy keeps in-frame clones and lacks some. The data contain about 160,000 clones, approximately 78% of them singletons. In regard to this clone: The antigen remains undetermined.

The CDR3 has 12 residues. The germline V gene has CDR1 MNHEY and CDR2 SVGAGI. V was clipped by 5 bases and J by 6 bases, with 11 bases between them. Sequenced material: PBMCs. This rearrangement joins TRBV6-5 to TRBJ2-7; D is possibly TRBD2 (6 bases). This TCR derives from a male donor in good health and CMV-seronegative. In DNA, the CDR3 is TGTGCCAGCAGTCCCGGGAGCTTCGAGCAGTACTTC. Its translation is CASSPGSFEQYF.